One sample yielded the 20 T cell receptor beta chains listed below, sequenced in a study of T cell responses to AZD1222 COVID-19 vaccine. Profiling relied on immunoSEQ multiplex PCR, and the TCRdb table lists in-frame clones only, not all of them. The table includes 150,000 to 200,000 clones, around 90% detected once. Sequencing used peripheral blood, obtained on day 0 of AZD1222 vaccination. The receptors here all came from an adult in good health.

This clone was detected only once. The gene calls are TRBV6-5 and TRBJ2-7, with a tentative D call TRBD1 (6 bases). The germline CDR1 and CDR2 sequences are MNHEY and SVGAGI. The CDR3 spans 15 residues. V dropped 2 bases and J dropped 0 bases, with 11 bases sitting between them. CDR3: CASSYPGQPSYEQYF. The CDR3 DNA reads TGTGCCAGCAGTTACCCTGGACAGCCCTCCTACGAGCAGTACTTC.

The chain links TRBV7-9 to TRBJ1-2; D is unclear. V lost 1 base and J lost 1, with 7 bases in between. The CDR3 loop spans 14 amino acids. Germline CDR1 SEHNR, CDR2 FQNEAQ (reference sequence). The CDR3 nucleotides are TGTGCCAGCAGCTTAGGCGGCATTAACTATGGCTACACCTTC. Protein sequence: CASSLGGINYGYTF.

The chain has TRBV6-5 and TRBJ1-6; 7 bases fit TRBD1. V shed 6 bases, J shed 5 bases, and the junction held 7 bases outside the gene matches. Germline CDR1 MNHEY, CDR2 SVGAGI. The CDR3 length is 15 residues. The chain's CDR3 is CASRSGQIDNSPLHF. The CDR3 DNA follows: TGTGCCAGCAGGTCGGGACAGATAGATAATTCACCCCTCCACTTT.

The gene calls are TRBV5-1 and TRBJ1-5; 11 bases line up with TRBD1. From germline, CDR1 is SGHRS and CDR2 YFSETQ. After removal of 4 bases from V and 6 bases from J, the junction contained 6 bases not matched to a gene. The CDR3 extends over 15 amino acids. The chain's CDR3 is CASSEGTGGGQPQHF. Here the CDR3 DNA reads TGCGCCAGCAGCGAAGGGACAGGGGGAGGTCAGCCCCAGCATTTT.

This chain links TRBV6-5 with TRBJ1-2, with 10 positions matching TRBD1. Trimming at V came to 2 bases and at J to 4 bases, leaving 4 bases not matched to a gene. CDR3 size: 15 residues. Germline V lookup: CDR1 MNHEY, CDR2 SVGAGI. The CDR3 DNA reads TGTGCCAGCAGTTACATGACAGGGGGCGCCTATGGCTACACCTTC. Its translation is CASSYMTGGAYGYTF.

The DNA of the CDR3 is TGTGCCACCAGTGATAGCGGGAGAACCTCGGGCCAAGAGACCCAGTACTTC. It translates to CATSDSGRTSGQETQYF. The rearrangement uses TRBV24-1 and TRBJ2-5, with 8 positions matching TRBD2. CDR3 length: 17 residues. Germline loops: CDR1 KGHDR, CDR2 SFDVKD. Trimming at V came to 3 bases and at J to 1 base, leaving 9 bases not matched to a gene.

This clone was observed a handful of times. The chain has TRBV10-3 and TRBJ1-2; no clear D. Trimming removed 3 bases from V and 2 bases from J, with 7 bases in between. The CDR3 runs 13 residues. Germline CDR1 is ENHRY and CDR2 is SYGVKD. The CDR3 spells CAISEGLNYGYTF. For the CDR3, the DNA is TGTGCCATCAGTGAAGGTCTGAACTATGGCTACACCTTC.

The V gene is TRBV19, the J gene TRBJ2-2; D not certain. The CDR3 spans 13 residues. V lost 6 bases to trimming and J lost 1 base, with 6 bases between them. Germline CDR1 and CDR2: LNHDA and SQIVND (reference sequence). The CDR3 region has the DNA TGTGCCAGTAGGGCCCAGAACACCGGGGAGCTGTTTTTT. Protein: CASRAQNTGELFF.

There are a few counts of this clone. The chain's CDR3 is CASSLQGRTTEAFF. CDR3 DNA sequence: TGTGCCAGCAGCCTCCAGGGTCGAACAACTGAAGCTTTCTTT. The V and J genes are TRBV3-1 (or the pseudogene TRBV3-2) and TRBJ1-1, with D possibly being TRBD1 (5 bases). The germline CDR1 and CDR2 sequences are LGHDT and YNNKEL (reference sequence). V lost 4 bases and J lost 5, with 14 bases in between. The CDR3 runs 14 residues.

V gene TRBV18 combines with J gene TRBJ1-2, with D possibly being TRBD1 (6 bases). Germline-derived CDR1 and CDR2 are KGHSH and LQKENI. V was clipped by 3 bases and J by 0 bases, with 8 bases between them. This CDR3 is built from 14 residues. The CDR3 DNA reads as TGTGCCAGCTCACCGGACAGAACTAACTATGGCTACACCTTC. Encoded protein: CASSPDRTNYGYTF. Variable domain in full (rest from reference TRBV18 and TRBJ1-2): NAGVMQNPRHLVRRRGQEARLRCSPMKGHSHVYWYRQLPEEGLKFMVYLQKENIIDESGMPKERFSAEFPKEGPSILRIQQVVRGDSAAYFCASSPDRTNYGYTFGSGTRLTVV.

V and J are TRBV15 and TRBJ2-3; the D gene is possibly TRBD1 (6 bases). V was shortened by 0 bases and J by 3 bases, with 16 bases between the two germline ends. Per germline, CDR1 LNHNV and CDR2 YYDKDF (reference sequence). The CDR3 is 17 residues long. The CDR3 spells CATSRDRGNLRTDTQYF. The CDR3 bases are TGTGCCACCAGCAGAGACAGGGGAAATTTGCGGACAGATACGCAGTATTTT.

The rearrangement uses TRBV11-3 and TRBJ2-1, with a tentative D call TRBD2 (5 bases). The CDR3 runs 15 residues. From germline, CDR1 is SGHNT and CDR2 YENEEA. Trimming cost V 0 bases and J 4 bases, with 10 bases left between them. The CDR3 DNA is TGTGCCAGCAGCTTAGATAGCGCAGAATACAATGAGCAGTTCTTC. Encoded protein: CASSLDSAEYNEQFF.

The chain joins TRBV29-1 to TRBJ2-3, with D possibly being TRBD2 (5 bases). With 4 bases removed from V and 2 bases from J, the gap between germline ends came to 10 bases. CDR3 length: 13 amino acids. Germline assignment: CDR1 SQVTM and CDR2 ANQGSEA. The CDR3 sequence is CSVVVGATDTQYF. CDR3 bases: TGCAGCGTTGTGGTGGGAGCCACAGATACGCAGTATTTT.

This chain links TRBV19 with TRBJ2-2, with D perhaps TRBD1 (6 bases). Per germline, CDR1 LNHDA and CDR2 SQIVND (reference sequence). V was shortened by 6 bases and J by 5 bases, with 13 bases between the two germline ends. This CDR3 is built from 14 residues. The CDR3 sequence: CASRKGDGTGELFF. The CDR3 bases are TGTGCCAGTAGGAAGGGGGACGGAACCGGGGAGCTGTTTTTT.

The V gene is TRBV11-1, the J gene TRBJ1-6, with 7 nucleotides matching TRBD1. CDR1 is SGHAT, CDR2 FQDESV, per germline (reference sequence). Trimming cost V 10 bases and J 5 bases; bases outside gene matches: 11. The CDR3 runs 15 residues. The CDR3: CATTVDRINNSPLHF. CDR3 sequence (DNA): TGTGCCACCACGGTGGACAGGATCAATAATTCACCCCTCCACTTT.

The rearrangement uses TRBV27 and TRBJ1-5; tentative D call: TRBD1 (6 bases). The germline gives CDR1 MNHEY, CDR2 SMNVEV (reference sequence). The CDR3 spans 15 residues. V was pared by 6 bases and J by 4 bases, with 16 bases between. CDR3 sequence: CASSPQGLANQPQHF. The CDR3 DNA follows: TGTGCCAGCAGCCCACAGGGATTAGCGAATCAGCCCCAGCATTTT.

This clone was observed once. This chain joins TRBV10-1 and TRBJ2-2, with 8 bases lining up with TRBD1. The CDR3 consists of 14 residues. The V segment lost 6 bases and the J segment 5 bases; nucleotides outside the gene matches: 5. Germline values: CDR1 WNHNN, CDR2 SYGVQD (reference sequence). The CDR3 is CASRPGGATGELFF. For the CDR3, the DNA is TGCGCCAGCAGGCCAGGGGGCGCAACCGGGGAGCTGTTTTTT.

V is TRBV19 and J is TRBJ1-5; possible D gene TRBD1, 5 bases. The germline V gene encodes CDR1 LNHDA and CDR2 SQIVND (reference sequence). V was shortened by 2 bases and J by 2 bases, with 10 bases between the two germline ends. The length of the CDR3 is 15 residues. In DNA, the CDR3 is TGTGCCAGTAGTATAACCTCCAGGGGCAATCAGCCCCAGCATTTT. Translating gives CASSITSRGNQPQHF.

V and J are TRBV6-5 and TRBJ2-1; tentatively, D is TRBD2 (6 bases). The length of the CDR3 is 14 residues. Germline V gene data show CDR1 as MNHEY and CDR2 as SVGAGI. The V gene lost 6 bases and the J gene lost 5 bases, with 14 bases spanning the gap. The CDR3 coding sequence is TGTGCCAGCAGGGCTGGCGGGGTAGACAATGAGCAGTTCTTC. Translating it yields CASRAGGVDNEQFF.

This clone was detected once. The chain joins TRBV29-1 to TRBJ1-4, with D possibly TRBD1 on 5 matching bases. CDR1 is SQVTM and CDR2 is ANQGSEA in the germline V gene. This CDR3 is 13 amino acids long. The V and J ends lost 6 bases and 1 base respectively, with 9 bases between them. The CDR3 here is CSVVGGTNEKLFF. In DNA form, the CDR3 reads TGCAGCGTCGTTGGGGGAACTAATGAAAAACTGTTTTTT.